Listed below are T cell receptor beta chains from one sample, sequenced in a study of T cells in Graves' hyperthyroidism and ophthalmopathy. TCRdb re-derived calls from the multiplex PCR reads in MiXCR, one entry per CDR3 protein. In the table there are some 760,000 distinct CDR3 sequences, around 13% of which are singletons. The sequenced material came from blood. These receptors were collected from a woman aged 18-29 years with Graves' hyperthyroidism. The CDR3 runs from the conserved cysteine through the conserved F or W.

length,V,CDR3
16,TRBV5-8,CASSSPVAGTNYEQYF
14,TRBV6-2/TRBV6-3,CASSYSGIGSEQYF
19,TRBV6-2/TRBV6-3,CASRLSPGQFRSSTDAQYF
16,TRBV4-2,CASSQDWTFGYNEQFF
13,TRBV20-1,CSARVGGSYEQYF
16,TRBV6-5,CASSYYRSPPREKLFF
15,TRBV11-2,CASSWTSGSSNEQFF
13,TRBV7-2,CASSLDPGTEAFF
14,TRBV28,CASSFQGPGQPQHF
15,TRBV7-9,CASSPLGGSDCEQYF
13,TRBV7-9,CASSRSTNYGYTF
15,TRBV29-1,CSVAFWGDSKKEQYF
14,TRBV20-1,CSASKTTSSETQYF
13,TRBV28,CASSRGDNEKLFF
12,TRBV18,CASTHGPDTIYF
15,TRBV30,CAWRMVAGRSYEQYF
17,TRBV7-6,CASSSETGNLAKNIQYF
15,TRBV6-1,CASSYGTATYNEQFF
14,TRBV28,CASSFGGSRDTQYF
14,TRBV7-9,CASSPEQGFYEQYF
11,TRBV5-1,CASTSGGEQYF
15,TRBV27,CASSPRGGAFYGYTF
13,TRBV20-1,CSARLATQETQYF
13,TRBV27,CASSLDSNYGYTF
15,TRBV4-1,CASSQAPRGFTEAFF
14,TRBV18,CASSPWESSYEQYF
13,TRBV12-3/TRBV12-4,CASSLTGTGEQYF
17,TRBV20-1,CSARDIKTSGRGNEQFF
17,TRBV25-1,CASSEVRLAGAYNEQFF
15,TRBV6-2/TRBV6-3,CAGTSGGRDTDTQYF
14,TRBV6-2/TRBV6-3,CASRITTGLTEAFF
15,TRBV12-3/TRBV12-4,CASSHPGPRGETQYF
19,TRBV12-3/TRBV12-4,CASSRTGLAGVPTGNEQFF
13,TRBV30,CAWSASDRTKLFF
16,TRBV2,CASSGPGGYSGNTIYF
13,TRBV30,CAWSPGQTYEQYF
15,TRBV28,CASSLSGRPQETQYF
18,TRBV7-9,CASSLVLQTGTANSPLHF
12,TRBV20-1,CSASGRVETQYF